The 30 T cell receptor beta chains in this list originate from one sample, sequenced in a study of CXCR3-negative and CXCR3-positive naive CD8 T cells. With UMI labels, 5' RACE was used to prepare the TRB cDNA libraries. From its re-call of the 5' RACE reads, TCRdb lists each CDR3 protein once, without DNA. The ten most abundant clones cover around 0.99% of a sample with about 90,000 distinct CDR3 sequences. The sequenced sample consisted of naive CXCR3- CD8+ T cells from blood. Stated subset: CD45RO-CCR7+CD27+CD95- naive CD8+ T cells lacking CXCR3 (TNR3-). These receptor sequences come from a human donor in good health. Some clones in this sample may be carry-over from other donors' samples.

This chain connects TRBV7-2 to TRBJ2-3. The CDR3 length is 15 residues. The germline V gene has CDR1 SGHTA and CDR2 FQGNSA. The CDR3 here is CASSLELLGTDTQYF.

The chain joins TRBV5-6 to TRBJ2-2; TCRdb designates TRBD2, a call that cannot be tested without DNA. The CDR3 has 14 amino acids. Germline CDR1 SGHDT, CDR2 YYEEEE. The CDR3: CASGSGGVPGELFF.

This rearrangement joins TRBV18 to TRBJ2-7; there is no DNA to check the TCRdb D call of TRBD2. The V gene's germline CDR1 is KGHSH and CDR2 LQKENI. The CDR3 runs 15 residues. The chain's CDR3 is CASSPSGGPAYEQYF.

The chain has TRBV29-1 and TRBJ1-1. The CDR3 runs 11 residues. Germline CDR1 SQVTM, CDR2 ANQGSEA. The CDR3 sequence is CSVVSDTEAFF.

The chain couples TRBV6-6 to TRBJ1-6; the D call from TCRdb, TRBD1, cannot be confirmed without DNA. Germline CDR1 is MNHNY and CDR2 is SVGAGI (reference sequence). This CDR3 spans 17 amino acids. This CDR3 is CASSYSGREGWGSPLHF.

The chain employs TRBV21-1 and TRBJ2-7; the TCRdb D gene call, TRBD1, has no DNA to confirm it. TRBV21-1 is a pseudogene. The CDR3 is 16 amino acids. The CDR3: CASSESTHRGVYEQYF.

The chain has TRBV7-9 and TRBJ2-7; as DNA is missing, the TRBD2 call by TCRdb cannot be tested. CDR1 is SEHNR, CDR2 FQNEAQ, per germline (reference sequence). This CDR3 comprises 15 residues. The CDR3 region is CASSFDSGPTYEQYF.

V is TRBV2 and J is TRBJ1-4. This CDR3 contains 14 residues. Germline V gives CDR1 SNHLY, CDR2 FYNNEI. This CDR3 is CASRVPGANEKLFF.

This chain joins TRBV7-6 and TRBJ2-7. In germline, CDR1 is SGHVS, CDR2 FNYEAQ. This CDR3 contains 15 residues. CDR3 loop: CASSLGSDSSYEQYF. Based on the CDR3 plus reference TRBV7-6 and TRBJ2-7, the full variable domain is GAGVSQSPRYKVTKRGQDVALRCDPISGHVSLYWYRQALGQGPEFLTYFNYEAQQDKSGLPNDRFSAERPEGSISTLTIQRTEQRDSAMYRCASSLGSDSSYEQYFGPGTRLTVT.

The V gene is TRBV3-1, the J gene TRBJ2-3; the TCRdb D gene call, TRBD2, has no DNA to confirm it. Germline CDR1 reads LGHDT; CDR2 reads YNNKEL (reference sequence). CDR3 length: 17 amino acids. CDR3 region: CASSPLGLAASTDTQYF.

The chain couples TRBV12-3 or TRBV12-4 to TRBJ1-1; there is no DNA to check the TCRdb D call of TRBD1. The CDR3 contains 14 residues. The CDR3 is CASIFPDRSTEAFF.

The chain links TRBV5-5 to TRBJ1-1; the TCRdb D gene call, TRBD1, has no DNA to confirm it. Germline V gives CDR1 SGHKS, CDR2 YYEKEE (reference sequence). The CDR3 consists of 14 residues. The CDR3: CASSLRTGAPEAFF. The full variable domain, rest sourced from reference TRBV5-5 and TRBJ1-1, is DAGVTQSPTHLIKTRGQQVTLRCSPISGHKSVSWYQQVLGQGPQFIFQYYEKEERGRGNFPDRFSARQFPNYSSELNVNALLLGDSALYLCASSLRTGAPEAFFGQGTRLTVV.

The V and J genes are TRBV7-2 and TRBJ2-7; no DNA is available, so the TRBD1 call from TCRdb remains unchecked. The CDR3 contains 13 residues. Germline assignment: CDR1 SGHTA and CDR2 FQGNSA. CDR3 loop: CASSWDTYYEQYF.

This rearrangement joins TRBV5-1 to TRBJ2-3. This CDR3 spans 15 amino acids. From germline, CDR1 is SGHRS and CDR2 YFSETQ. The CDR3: CASSLAASRTDTQYF.

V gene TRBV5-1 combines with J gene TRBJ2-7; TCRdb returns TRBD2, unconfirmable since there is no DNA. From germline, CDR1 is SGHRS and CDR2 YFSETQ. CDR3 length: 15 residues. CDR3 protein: CASSIGGTSGYEQYF.

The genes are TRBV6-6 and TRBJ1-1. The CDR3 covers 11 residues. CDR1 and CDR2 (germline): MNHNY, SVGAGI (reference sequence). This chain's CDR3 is CASSYSSEAFF.

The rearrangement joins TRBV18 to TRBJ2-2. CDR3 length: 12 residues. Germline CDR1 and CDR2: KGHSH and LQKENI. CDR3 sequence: CASSPFTGELFF.

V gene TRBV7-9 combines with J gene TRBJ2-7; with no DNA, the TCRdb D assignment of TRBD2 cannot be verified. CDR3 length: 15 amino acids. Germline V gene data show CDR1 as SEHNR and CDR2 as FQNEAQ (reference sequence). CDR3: CASRLAGGPLYEQYF.

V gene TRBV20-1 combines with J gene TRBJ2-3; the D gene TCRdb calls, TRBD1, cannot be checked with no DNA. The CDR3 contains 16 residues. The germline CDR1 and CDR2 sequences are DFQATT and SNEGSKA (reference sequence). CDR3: CSARDIKRGPTDTPYF.

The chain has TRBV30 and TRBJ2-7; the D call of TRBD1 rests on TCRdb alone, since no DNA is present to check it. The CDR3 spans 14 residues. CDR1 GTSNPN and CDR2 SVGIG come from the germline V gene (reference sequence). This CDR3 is CAWSLDRVYDEQYF. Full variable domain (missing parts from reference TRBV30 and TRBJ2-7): SQTIHQWPATLVQPVGSPLSLECTVEGTSNPNLYWYRQAAGRGLQLLFYSVGIGQISSEVPQNLSASRPQDRQFILSSKKLLLSDSGFYLCAWSLDRVYDEQYFGPGTRLTVT.

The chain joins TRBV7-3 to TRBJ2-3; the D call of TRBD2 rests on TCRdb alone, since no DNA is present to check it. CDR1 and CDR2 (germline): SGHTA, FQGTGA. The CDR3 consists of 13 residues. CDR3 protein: CASSFRGGDTRYF.

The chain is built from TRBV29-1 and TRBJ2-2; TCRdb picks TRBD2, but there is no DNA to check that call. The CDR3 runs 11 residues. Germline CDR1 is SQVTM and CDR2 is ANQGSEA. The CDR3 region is CSVGRGGELFF.

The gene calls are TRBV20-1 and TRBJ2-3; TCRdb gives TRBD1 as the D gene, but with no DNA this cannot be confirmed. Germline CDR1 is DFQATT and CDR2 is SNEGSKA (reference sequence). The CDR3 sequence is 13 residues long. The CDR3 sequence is CSAGGRGADTQYF.

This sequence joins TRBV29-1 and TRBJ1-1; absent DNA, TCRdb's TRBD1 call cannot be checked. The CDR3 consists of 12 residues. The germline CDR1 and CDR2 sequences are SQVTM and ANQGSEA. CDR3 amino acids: CSVGQGGTEAFF.

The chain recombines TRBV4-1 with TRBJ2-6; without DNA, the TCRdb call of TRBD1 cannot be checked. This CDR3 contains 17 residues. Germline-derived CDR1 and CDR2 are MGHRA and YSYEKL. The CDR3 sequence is CASSHEQGDSGANVLTF.

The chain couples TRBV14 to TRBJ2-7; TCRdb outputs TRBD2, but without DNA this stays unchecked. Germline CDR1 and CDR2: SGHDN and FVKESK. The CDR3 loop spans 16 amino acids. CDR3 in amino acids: CASSQVWLAQSYEQYF. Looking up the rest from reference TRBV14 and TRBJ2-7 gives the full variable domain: EAGVTQFPSHSVIEKGQTVTLRCDPISGHDNLYWYRRVMGKEIKFLLHFVKESKQDESGMPNNRFLAERTGGTYSTLKVQPAELEDSGVYFCASSQVWLAQSYEQYFGPGTRLTVT.

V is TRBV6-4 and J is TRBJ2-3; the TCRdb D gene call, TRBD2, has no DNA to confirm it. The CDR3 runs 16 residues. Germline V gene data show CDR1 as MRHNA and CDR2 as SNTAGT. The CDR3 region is CASSESGGAGTDTQYF.

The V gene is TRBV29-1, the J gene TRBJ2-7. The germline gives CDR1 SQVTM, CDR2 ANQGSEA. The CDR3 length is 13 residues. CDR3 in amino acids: CSVVVRGLYEQHF.

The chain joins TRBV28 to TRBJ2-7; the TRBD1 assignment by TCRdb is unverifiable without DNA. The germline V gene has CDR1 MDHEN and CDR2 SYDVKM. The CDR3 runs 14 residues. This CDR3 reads CASSPEGGKDEQYF.

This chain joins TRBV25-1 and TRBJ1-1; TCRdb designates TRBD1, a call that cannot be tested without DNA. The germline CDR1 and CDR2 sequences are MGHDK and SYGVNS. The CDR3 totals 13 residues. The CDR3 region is CASSGQARTEAFF.